This T cell receptor beta chain was obtained from a study of post-analysis software for immune sequencing data (dated by TCRdb to between 2015 and 2017). About the full investigation: Relapsing-remitting, secondary progressive and progressive-relapsing multiple sclerosis were recorded as disease courses, and subtype annotation was lacking for some patients. The patient repertoires were compared against around 11 previously published healthy control repertoires obtained from donors aged about 6 to 25 years. A subset of samples was prepared in parallel using single-end sample barcoding, then pooled and co-amplified after Illumina adapter ligation. Beyond this particular receptor, the publication reports: The control group was slightly older than the multiple sclerosis patient group. Significantly lower normalized Chao1 diversity was found in multiple sclerosis patients than in controls, suggesting substantial peripheral T-cell clonal expansion. Direct clustering with F measure revealed strong co-clustering of samples prepared in the same batch, which led to a batch-effect correction.

To demonstrate the VDJtools post-analysis software, TCR beta repertoires were profiled from the peripheral blood of 13 young patients with multiple sclerosis. The patients with multiple sclerosis were children and adolescents between roughly 6 and 17 years of age. Points on this clonotype: Its binding antigen is unknown. No base quality information exists; no much larger clone differs at one position.

The library relied on PCR. The instrument given in TCRdb is Illumina HiSeq 2500. To reduce PCR and sequencing biases, unique molecular identifiers were built into the TCR beta cDNA libraries. Every 1 to 10 million input T cells yielded 500,000 or so cDNA molecules, meaning each molecule approximated one T cell. The patient libraries were prepared and sequenced with the same protocol used for the earlier healthy control dataset. Samples belonging to the same batch were prepared together, multiplexed and sequenced on a shared HiSeq lane. As for the original processing: Raw barcoded reads were processed with MIGEC, discarding single-read molecular identifier groups before consensus assembly and CDR3 extraction. Clonotype tables were post-analysed with VDJtools, normalizing diversity by down-sampling all datasets to the smallest sample size. Repertoire overlap clustering matched CDR3 amino acid but not nucleotide sequences to correct batch-related cross-sample contamination. TCRdb reanalyzed the raw reads on its own, using fastp at Q25 for trimming and MiXCR for clone calling, and kept in-frame beta chains. Records with the same CDR3 protein are collapsed into one entry carrying the most frequent genes and DNA. TCRdb's processing, not the authors' own work, is the source of the V and J calls. In this sample the table shows hundreds of thousands of distinct CDR3 sequences, 25% to 30% of which occur a single time. More than 0.45% of the sample is held by the ten biggest clonotypes.

Sequences were obtained from blood. This sequence originates from a girl aged 10-17 years with multiple sclerosis.

The DNA reads as follows: TGCAGTGCGGGGCCGGGCCAAAAAGAGACCCAGTACTTC. It is translated as CSAGPGQKETQYF. The chain joins TRBV20-1 to TRBJ2-5, and TRBD1 may be the D gene, going by 5 matching bases. Trimming removed 6 bases from V and 3 bases from J, leaving 14 bases between the germline ends. The CDR3 has 13 amino acids, counting the end cysteine and phenylalanine. The kept DNA is CDR3 alone, 39 bases in frame from the first base. From the germline V gene (reference sequence), CDR1 is DFQATT and CDR2 is SNEGSKA.